This T cell receptor beta chain came from a study of T cell repertoires in cytomegalovirus infection. On the study more broadly: CMV infection together with matching HLA type was indicated by public TCR beta signatures. Points from the study as a whole: Summed frequency of shared TCR beta families picked out CMV carriers who also had the relevant HLA.

V shed 0 bases and J 3 bases; nucleotides not matched to a gene: 9. CDR3 size: 16 residues. From germline, CDR1 is SQVTM and CDR2 ANQGSEA. As regards this clonotype: The antigen is not known.

TCRdb independently ran MiXCR on the reads; one entry per CDR3 protein. Among about 600,000 distinct CDR3 sequences listed, about 24% were seen once. The sequenced sample consisted of CD8+ T cells from PBMCs. This TCR derives from a human donor in good health (CMV status not recorded). Some clones in this sample may be carry-over from other donors' samples. The chain carries TRBV29-1 and TRBJ2-7, with 9 bases identical to TRBD1. The CDR3 protein is CSVEEAGDRAGYEQYF. CDR3 DNA: TGCAGCGTTGAAGAGGCGGGGGACAGGGCGGGCTACGAGCAGTACTTC.